This T cell receptor beta chain was observed in a study of cytomegalovirus exposure and HLA in healthy donors. Background on the study: Among the roughly 400 genotyped donors, approximately 80% were placed in the Caucasian-associated ancestry cluster.

The V gene lost 8 bases and the J gene lost 1 base, with 17 bases spanning the gap. This CDR3 region has 15 residues. CDR1 is MNHNS and CDR2 is SASEGT in the germline V gene. Study findings and constraints: In a later analysis, most CMV-associated TCR beta chains appeared HLA-restricted. Association of a missense DCLRE1C variant with TCR beta V- and J-gene trimming was reported in a later analysis. A later analysis appeared to link common viral pathogens to several of the most significant clusters.

This clone was seen more than once but under ten times. Its antigen is not known. The PCR had 60 Vbeta and 13 Jbeta primers. Profiling relied on immunoSEQ multiplex PCR, and the TCRdb table lists in-frame clones only, not all of them. The sample holds 150,000 or so clones, 82% seen once. Material: PBMCs. The chain links TRBV6-1 to TRBJ1-1, with D possibly being TRBD1 (5 bases). The TCR sequence derives from a man aged 25-40 years in good health and CMV-seropositive. CDR3 bases: TGTGCCAGCCTTAACCCCCGTGGGGCGAACACTGAAGCTTTCTTT. This translates into CASLNPRGANTEAFF.